Listed below are T cell receptor beta chains from one sample, sequenced in a study of CD8 T cells in ankylosing spondylitis. MiXCR, applied by TCRdb to the 5' RACE reads, yields one record per CDR3 protein. The sample contains about 200,000 distinct CDR3 sequences, roughly 25% of which appear only once. Sequenced sample: blood, either unsorted or a sorted T cell fraction (not recorded which). These receptors came from a male donor with ankylosing spondylitis or in good health (not recorded which). The CDR3 runs from the conserved cysteine through the conserved F or W. Each record gives: D gene, clone size, V gene, J gene, CDR3 protein, CDR3 DNA. A D gene is named only where the DNA matches it firmly. Size tells how often a clone was seen (once, few, many) or the class of an expanded clone, and some rows leave it out.

NA	few	TRBV29-1	TRBJ2-2	CSGTENTGELFF	TGCAGCGGGACAGAGAACACCGGGGAGCTGTTTTTT
NA	many	TRBV9	TRBJ1-1	CASSVGSGALNTEAFF	TGTGCCAGCAGCGTAGGGTCAGGCGCCCTGAACACTGAAGCTTTCTTT
TRBD2	few	TRBV7-9	TRBJ2-7	CASSLGLAEPTYEQYF	TGTGCCAGCAGCTTAGGACTAGCGGAACCTACCTACGAGCAGTACTTC
NA	few	TRBV15	TRBJ2-1	CATSRDPGDTYNEQFF	TGTGCCACCAGCAGAGACCCGGGGGATACCTACAATGAGCAGTTCTTC
TRBD2	few	TRBV20-1	TRBJ2-3	CSLAGSTDTQYF	TGCAGTTTAGCGGGTAGCACAGATACGCAGTATTTT
TRBD1	many	TRBV20-1	TRBJ2-7	CSAVRGNEQYF	TGCAGTGCTGTCAGGGGGAACGAGCAGTACTTC
TRBD1	NA	TRBV20-1	TRBJ2-1	CSATGDSPNEQFF	TGCAGTGCCACCGGGGACAGCCCCAATGAGCAGTTCTTC
NA	few	TRBV5-6	TRBJ2-3	CASSSPADRPDTQYF	TGTGCCAGCAGCTCGCCAGCTGACAGACCAGATACGCAGTATTTT
NA	NA	TRBV7-3	TRBJ2-2	CASSLSATQNTGELFF	TGTGCCAGCAGCTTATCTGCGACCCAGAACACCGGGGAGCTGTTTTTT
TRBD1	many	TRBV5-1	TRBJ2-7	CASSQVGDSYEQYF	TGCGCCAGCAGCCAGGTGGGGGACAGCTACGAGCAGTACTTC
NA	many	TRBV12-3/TRBV12-4	TRBJ2-5	CASSHTGMGETQYF	TGTGCCAGCAGCCATACAGGGATGGGAGAGACCCAGTACTTC
TRBD2	NA	TRBV7-2	TRBJ2-5	CASSLRPSGSVETQYF	TGTGCCAGCAGCTTAAGGCCTAGCGGGAGTGTTGAGACCCAGTACTTC
TRBD2	few	TRBV27	TRBJ2-1	CASSLRWTSGRAEGHEQFF	TGTGCCAGCAGTTTACGGTGGACTAGCGGGAGGGCCGAGGGCCATGAGCAGTTCTTC
NA	few	TRBV20-1	TRBJ2-5	CSALRETQYF	TGCAGTGCCCTTCGCGAGACCCAGTACTTC
TRBD2	few	TRBV19	TRBJ2-1	CASKPGGSLNEQFF	TGTGCCAGTAAGCCCGGCGGGAGTCTCAATGAGCAGTTCTTC
NA	many	TRBV9	TRBJ2-3	CASQTGRTDTQYF	TGTGCCAGCCAGACGGGGCGCACAGATACGCAGTATTTT
TRBD1	few	TRBV29-1	TRBJ1-1	CSVDPTGAVPEAFF	TGCAGCGTGGACCCGACAGGGGCCGTACCTGAAGCTTTCTTT
TRBD2	once	TRBV10-3	TRBJ2-1	CAISESSGRASSYNEQFF	TGTGCCATCAGTGAGTCGAGCGGGAGGGCGAGCTCCTACAATGAGCAGTTCTTC
NA	few	TRBV10-3	TRBJ2-5	CAISDWRIERGETQYF	TGTGCCATCAGTGATTGGCGTATAGAACGAGGGGAGACCCAGTACTTC
TRBD2	few	TRBV10-3	TRBJ2-7	CAISVQLAGGYEQYF	TGTGCCATCAGTGTCCAACTAGCGGGAGGGTACGAGCAGTACTTC
TRBD2	NA	TRBV20-1	TRBJ2-1	CSASSGAVRNEQFF	TGCAGTGCCTCTAGCGGAGCTGTCCGGAATGAGCAGTTCTTC
NA	many	TRBV20-1	TRBJ1-2	CSAPGEGTDGGYTF	TGCAGTGCCCCGGGCGAGGGGACGGATGGTGGCTACACCTTC
TRBD1	many	TRBV29-1	TRBJ2-6	CSVDRDRAYSGANVLTF	TGCAGCGTTGATCGGGACAGGGCCTACTCTGGGGCCAACGTCCTGACTTTC
NA	NA	TRBV12-3/TRBV12-4	TRBJ2-1	CASSLLQMGKNEQFF	TGTGCCAGCAGTTTACTACAGATGGGGAAAAATGAGCAGTTCTTC
NA	NA	TRBV20-1	TRBJ2-5	CSAVAAGPETQYF	TGCAGTGCGGTAGCGGCGGGGCCAGAGACCCAGTACTTC
TRBD2	many	TRBV20-1	TRBJ2-1	CSASASGVSYNEQFF	TGCAGTGCTAGCGCTAGCGGAGTCTCCTACAATGAGCAGTTCTTC
NA	few	TRBV12-3/TRBV12-4	TRBJ2-3	CATKPGSTSTDTQYF	TGTGCCACCAAACCGGGCTCAACTAGCACAGATACGCAGTATTTT
NA	many	TRBV5-1	TRBJ2-1	CASSLASPARDEQFF	TGCGCCAGCAGCTTGGCCAGTCCAGCGAGGGATGAGCAGTTCTTC
NA	many	TRBV4-1	TRBJ2-1	CASSGRLNNEQFF	TGCGCCAGCAGCGGGAGGCTTAACAATGAGCAGTTCTTC
NA	NA	TRBV29-1	TRBJ2-5	CSAGRMGETQYF	TGCAGCGCTGGGAGGATGGGGGAGACCCAGTACTTC
NA	few	TRBV5-1	TRBJ1-2	CASSLTRTGQGGYTF	TGCGCCAGCAGCTTAACTCGAACAGGGCAGGGTGGCTACACCTTC
NA	NA	TRBV2	TRBJ2-5	CASSATQGAQETQYF	TGTGCCAGCAGTGCCACCCAGGGCGCCCAAGAGACCCAGTACTTC
TRBD2	NA	TRBV20-1	TRBJ2-1	CSTLLAGGRNEQFF	TGCAGTACCCTACTAGCGGGAGGGAGGAATGAGCAGTTCTTC
NA	NA	TRBV7-2	TRBJ2-5	CASSSLQGGGETQYF	TGTGCCAGCAGCAGCCTACAGGGAGGCGGAGAGACCCAGTACTTC
TRBD2	NA	TRBV20-1	TRBJ2-5	CSAKGREGYQETQYF	TGCAGTGCTAAAGGGCGGGAGGGGTACCAAGAGACCCAGTACTTC
TRBD2	many	TRBV6-1	TRBJ2-3	CASRPNPPSGTDTQYF	TGTGCCAGCAGACCGAACCCCCCTAGCGGGACAGATACGCAGTATTTT
TRBD1	many	TRBV5-1	TRBJ1-1	CASSLDRGLTEAFF	TGCGCCAGCAGCTTGGACAGGGGGCTCACTGAAGCTTTCTTT
NA	many	TRBV20-1	TRBJ2-3	CSASPRLSGTDTQYF	TGCAGTGCTAGTCCCCGGTTGAGCGGGACAGATACGCAGTATTTT
TRBD2	many	TRBV4-2	TRBJ2-1	CASSPKLLAGGYNEQFF	TGTGCCAGCAGCCCGAAACTCCTAGCGGGAGGGTACAATGAGCAGTTCTTC
NA	many	TRBV25-1	TRBJ1-1	CASSFSAVPYEAFF	TGTGCCAGCAGTTTTTCGGCGGTCCCGTATGAAGCTTTCTTT
NA	NA	TRBV10-3	TRBJ2-3	CAISDGPSGSDTQYF	TGTGCCATCAGTGACGGGCCCTCCGGGTCAGATACGCAGTATTTT
NA	NA	TRBV20-1	TRBJ2-1	CSAGTQANNEQFF	TGCAGTGCTGGGACCCAGGCGAACAATGAGCAGTTCTTC
NA	many	TRBV5-4	TRBJ2-1	CASRLGPPSTRFISYNEQFF	TGTGCCAGCAGACTCGGCCCCCCTAGTACGCGGTTCATCTCCTACAATGAGCAGTTCTTC
NA	many	TRBV28	TRBJ2-5	CASSWLRGEETQYF	TGTGCCAGCAGTTGGTTGAGGGGAGAAGAGACCCAGTACTTC
NA	few	TRBV5-6	TRBJ2-5	CASSLGFQESQYF	TGTGCCAGCAGCTTGGGATTTCAAGAGTCCCAGTACTTC
TRBD1	few	TRBV4-1	TRBJ2-3	CASSLRDRHTDTQYF	TGCGCCAGCAGCCTCCGGGACAGACACACAGATACGCAGTATTTT
NA	few	TRBV7-9	TRBJ1-1	CASSSSPTANTEAFF	TGTGCCAGCAGCTCTAGTCCGACAGCGAACACTGAAGCTTTCTTT